This entry lists 6 T cell receptor beta chains sequenced from one sample in a study of blood T cell repertoires in COVID-19. Sequencing was performed with immunoSEQ multiplex PCR; in TCRdb, only in-frame clones are kept and a portion is missing. The repertoire has around 230,000 clones, about 85% of them found once; the top ten carry just over 7%. The sample consisted of peripheral blood. Receptors originate from a man in his sixties who had recovered from COVID-19.

V usage is TRBV6-1 and J usage is TRBJ1-5, with 8 bases lining up with TRBD1. Germline CDR1 reads MNHNS; CDR2 reads SASEGT. Germline trimming cut 0 bases from V and 6 bases from J; bases unmatched to any gene: 7. The CDR3 consists of 16 residues. Here the CDR3 reads CASSEALDRASQPQHF. For the CDR3, the DNA is TGTGCCAGCAGTGAAGCGCTGGACAGGGCTTCTCAGCCCCAGCATTTT.

The genes are TRBV3-1 (or the pseudogene TRBV3-2) and TRBJ2-2; 7 bases are shared with TRBD2. After removal of 2 bases from V and 0 bases from J, the junction contained 9 bases not matched to a gene. Germline assignment: CDR1 LGHDT and CDR2 YNNKEL (reference sequence). There are 18 residues in the CDR3. In DNA form, the CDR3 reads TGTGCCAGCAGCCAATTTCAAGGGGCGGGAGCGAACACCGGGGAGCTGTTTTTT. This sequence encodes CASSQFQGAGANTGELFF.

This clone was detected once. The chain employs TRBV6-5 and TRBJ2-1; weak D call: TRBD1 (6 bases). Trimming cost V 0 bases and J 7 bases, with 10 bases left between them. The CDR3 has 14 amino acids. Germline V CDR1 and CDR2: MNHEY, SVGAGI. The chain's CDR3 is CASSYSGARNEQFF. Written as DNA, the CDR3 is TGTGCCAGCAGTTACTCGGGGGCCAGGAATGAGCAGTTCTTC.

The chain carries TRBV5-6 and TRBJ2-1, with D tentatively TRBD1 (6 bases). With 0 bases removed from V and 8 bases from J, the gap between germline ends came to 15 bases. Per germline, CDR1 SGHDT and CDR2 YYEEEE. The length of the CDR3 is 15 residues. The CDR3 sequence: CASSLALTGGYEQFF. In nucleotides, the CDR3 is TGTGCCAGCAGCTTGGCCTTGACAGGAGGTTATGAGCAGTTCTTC.

The chain recombines TRBV11-2 with TRBJ2-3; a weak D match, TRBD2 (6 bases). The germline V gene has CDR1 SGHAT and CDR2 FQNNGV. The CDR3 length is 16 residues. V was shortened by 5 bases and J by 2 bases, with 17 bases between the two germline ends. CDR3 in amino acids: CASSPRLWGDTDTQYF. DNA of the CDR3: TGTGCCAGCAGCCCCCGTTTATGGGGGGACACAGATACGCAGTATTTT.

V usage is TRBV18 and J usage is TRBJ2-7; the match to TRBD2 covers 12 bases. Unmatched junction bases numbered 7, after V lost 3 bases and J lost 4 bases. The CDR3 contains 16 residues. Germline CDR1 is KGHSH and CDR2 is LQKENI. The CDR3 nucleotides are TGTGCCAGCTCACCTTGGCTAGCGGGGGGGACGTACGAGCAGTACTTC. This codes for CASSPWLAGGTYEQYF. Complete variable domain (other parts from reference TRBV18 and TRBJ2-7): NAGVMQNPRHLVRRRGQEARLRCSPMKGHSHVYWYRQLPEEGLKFMVYLQKENIIDESGMPKERFSAEFPKEGPSILRIQQVVRGDSAAYFCASSPWLAGGTYEQYFGPGTRLTVT.